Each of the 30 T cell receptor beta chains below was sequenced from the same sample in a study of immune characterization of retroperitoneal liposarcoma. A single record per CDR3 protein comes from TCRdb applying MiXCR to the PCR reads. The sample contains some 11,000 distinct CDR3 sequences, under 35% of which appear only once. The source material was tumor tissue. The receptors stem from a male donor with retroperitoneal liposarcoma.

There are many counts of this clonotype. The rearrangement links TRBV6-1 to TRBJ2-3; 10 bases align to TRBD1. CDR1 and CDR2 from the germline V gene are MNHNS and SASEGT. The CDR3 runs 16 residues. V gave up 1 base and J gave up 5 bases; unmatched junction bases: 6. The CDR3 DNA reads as TGTGCCAGCAGTGAAGGCGGGACAGGGGTGAGAGATACGCAGTATTTT. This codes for CASSEGGTGVRDTQYF.

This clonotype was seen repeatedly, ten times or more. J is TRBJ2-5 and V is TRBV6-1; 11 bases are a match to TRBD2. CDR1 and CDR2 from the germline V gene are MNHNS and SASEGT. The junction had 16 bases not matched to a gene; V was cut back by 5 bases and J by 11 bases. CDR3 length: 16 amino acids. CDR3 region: CASSPQLAGDWNEQYF. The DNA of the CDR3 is TGTGCCAGCAGTCCCCAACTAGCGGGAGATTGGAATGAGCAGTACTTC.

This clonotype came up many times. CDR3 protein: CASSLVTGGYEQYF. CDR3 bases: TGTGCCAGCAGTTTGGTAACGGGGGGTTACGAGCAGTACTTC. V gene TRBV6-1 combines with J gene TRBJ2-1; 7 bases are a match to TRBD2. TRBJ2-7 matches the DNA end more closely, so the J call is doubtful. Germline assignment: CDR1 MNHNS and CDR2 SASEGT. The CDR3 covers 14 residues.

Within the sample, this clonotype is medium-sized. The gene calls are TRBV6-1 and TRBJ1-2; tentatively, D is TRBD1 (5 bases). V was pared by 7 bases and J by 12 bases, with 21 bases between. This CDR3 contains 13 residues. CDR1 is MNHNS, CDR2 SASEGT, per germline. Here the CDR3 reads CASKAQRDGGDTF. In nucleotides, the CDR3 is TGTGCCAGCAAGGCCCAGAGAGACGGGGGAGACACCTTC.

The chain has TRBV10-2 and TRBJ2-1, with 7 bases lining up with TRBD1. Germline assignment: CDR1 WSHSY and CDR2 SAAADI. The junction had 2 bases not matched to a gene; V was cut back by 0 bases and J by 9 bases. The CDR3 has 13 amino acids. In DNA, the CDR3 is TGCGCCAGCAGTGAGTCGAGGGGGCTTGAGCAGTTCTTC. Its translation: CASSESRGLEQFF.

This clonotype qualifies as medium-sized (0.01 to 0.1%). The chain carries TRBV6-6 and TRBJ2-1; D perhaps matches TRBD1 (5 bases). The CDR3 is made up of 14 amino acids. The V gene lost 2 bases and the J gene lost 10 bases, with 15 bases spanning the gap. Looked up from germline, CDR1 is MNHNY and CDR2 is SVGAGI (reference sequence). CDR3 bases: TGTGCCAGCAGTTACAGGGGCCAGTCCTACGAGCAGTTCTTC. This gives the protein CASSYRGQSYEQFF.

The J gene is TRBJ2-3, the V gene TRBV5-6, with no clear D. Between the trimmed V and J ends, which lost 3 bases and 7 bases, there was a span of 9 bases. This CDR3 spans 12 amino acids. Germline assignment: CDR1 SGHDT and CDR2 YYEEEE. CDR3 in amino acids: CASSSTENTQYF. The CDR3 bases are TGTGCCAGCAGCTCCACAGAAAATACGCAGTATTTT.

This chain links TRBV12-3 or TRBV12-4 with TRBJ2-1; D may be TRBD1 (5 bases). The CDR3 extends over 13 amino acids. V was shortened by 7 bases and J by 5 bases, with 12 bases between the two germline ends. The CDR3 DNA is TGTGCCAGCACCCCACGACAGAACAATGAGCAGTTCTTC. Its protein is CASTPRQNNEQFF.

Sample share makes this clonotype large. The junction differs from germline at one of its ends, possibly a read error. The CDR3 coding sequence is TGTGCCAGCGGCCCGGCTGGGGAGCTACCGTACTTC. The encoded protein is CASGPAGELPYF. The chain joins TRBV6-1 to TRBJ2-1; D is perhaps TRBD2 (5 bases). CDR3 length: 12 amino acids. Germline values: CDR1 MNHNS, CDR2 SASEGT.

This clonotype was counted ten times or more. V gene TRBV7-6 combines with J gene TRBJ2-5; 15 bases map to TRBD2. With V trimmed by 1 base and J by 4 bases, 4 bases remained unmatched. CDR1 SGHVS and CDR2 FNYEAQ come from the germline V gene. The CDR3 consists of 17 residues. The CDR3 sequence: CASSLGTSGRARETQYF. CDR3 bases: TGTGCCAGCAGCTTAGGGACTAGCGGGAGGGCGCGAGAGACCCAGTACTTC.

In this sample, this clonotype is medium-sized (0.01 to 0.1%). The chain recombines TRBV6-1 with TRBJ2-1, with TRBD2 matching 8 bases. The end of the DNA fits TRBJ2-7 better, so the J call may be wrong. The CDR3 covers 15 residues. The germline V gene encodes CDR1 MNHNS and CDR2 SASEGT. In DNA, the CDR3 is TGTGCCAGCAGTGGAATAGCGGGACAACTCTACGAGCAGTACTTC. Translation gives CASSGIAGQLYEQYF.

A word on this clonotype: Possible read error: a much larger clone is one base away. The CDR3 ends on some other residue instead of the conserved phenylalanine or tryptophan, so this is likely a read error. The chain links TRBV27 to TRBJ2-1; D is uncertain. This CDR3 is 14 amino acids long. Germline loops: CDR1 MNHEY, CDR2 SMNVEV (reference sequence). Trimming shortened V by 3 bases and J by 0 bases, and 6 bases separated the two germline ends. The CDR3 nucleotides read TGTGCCAGCAGTTTCGAGAGCTCCTACAATGAGCAGTTCTGC. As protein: CASSFESSYNEQFC.

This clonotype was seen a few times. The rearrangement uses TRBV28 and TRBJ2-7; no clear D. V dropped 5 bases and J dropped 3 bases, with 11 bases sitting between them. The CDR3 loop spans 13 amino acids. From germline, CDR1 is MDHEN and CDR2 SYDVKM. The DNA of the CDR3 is TGTGCCAGCAGTATCTTTGGGTACTACGAGCAGTACTTC. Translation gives CASSIFGYYEQYF.

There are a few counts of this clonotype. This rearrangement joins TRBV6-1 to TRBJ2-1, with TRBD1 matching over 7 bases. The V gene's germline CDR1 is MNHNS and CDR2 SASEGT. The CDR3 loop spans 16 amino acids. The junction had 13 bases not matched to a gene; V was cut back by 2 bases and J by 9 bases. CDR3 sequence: CASSESTGWSLSEQFF. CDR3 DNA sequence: TGTGCCAGCAGTGAATCGACAGGGTGGTCTCTGAGTGAGCAGTTCTTC.

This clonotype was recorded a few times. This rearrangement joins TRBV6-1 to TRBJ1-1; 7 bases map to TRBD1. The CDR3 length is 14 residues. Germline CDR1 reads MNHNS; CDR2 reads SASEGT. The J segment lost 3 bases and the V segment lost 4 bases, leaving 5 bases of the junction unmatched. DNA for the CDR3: TGTGCCAGCAGTGGGTTCGGGACAGACACTGAAGCTTTCTTT. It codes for CASSGFGTDTEAFF.

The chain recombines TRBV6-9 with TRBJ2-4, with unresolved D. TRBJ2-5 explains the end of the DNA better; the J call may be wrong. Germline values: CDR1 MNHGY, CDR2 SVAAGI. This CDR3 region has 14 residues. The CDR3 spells CASSYYRSAKTQYF. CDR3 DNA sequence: TGTGCCAGCAGTTACTACCGCTCCGCAAAGACCCAGTACTTC.

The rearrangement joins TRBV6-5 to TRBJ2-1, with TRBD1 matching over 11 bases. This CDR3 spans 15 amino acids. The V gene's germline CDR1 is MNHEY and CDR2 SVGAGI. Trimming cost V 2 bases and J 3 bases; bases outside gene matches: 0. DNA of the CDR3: TGTGCCAGCAGTTACGGGACAGGGGGCTACAATGAGCAGTTCTTC. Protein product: CASSYGTGGYNEQFF.

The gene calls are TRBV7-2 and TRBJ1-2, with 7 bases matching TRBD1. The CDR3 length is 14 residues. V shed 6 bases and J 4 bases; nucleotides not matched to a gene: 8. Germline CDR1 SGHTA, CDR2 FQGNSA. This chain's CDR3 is CASSPNRDSYGYTF. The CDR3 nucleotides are TGTGCCAGCAGTCCGAACCGGGACAGCTATGGCTACACCTTC.

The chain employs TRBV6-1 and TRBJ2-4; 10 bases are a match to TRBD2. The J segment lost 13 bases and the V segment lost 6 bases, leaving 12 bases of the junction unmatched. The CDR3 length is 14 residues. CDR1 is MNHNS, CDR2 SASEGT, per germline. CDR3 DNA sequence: TGTGCCAGCAGCCCCCGGCTAGCGGGAGATGAGCAGTACTTC. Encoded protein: CASSPRLAGDEQYF.

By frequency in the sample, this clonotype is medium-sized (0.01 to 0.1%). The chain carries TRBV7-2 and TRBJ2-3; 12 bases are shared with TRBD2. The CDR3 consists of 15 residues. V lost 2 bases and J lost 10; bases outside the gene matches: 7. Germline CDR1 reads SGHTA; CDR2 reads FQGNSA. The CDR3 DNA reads TGTGCCAGCAGCTTAAGGACTAGCGGGATGGTCCCGCAGTATTTT. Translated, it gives CASSLRTSGMVPQYF.

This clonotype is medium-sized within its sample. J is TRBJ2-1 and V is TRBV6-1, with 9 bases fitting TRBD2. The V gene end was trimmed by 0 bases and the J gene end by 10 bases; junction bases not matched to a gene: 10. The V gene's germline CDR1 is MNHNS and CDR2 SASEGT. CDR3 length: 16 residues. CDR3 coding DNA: TGTGCCAGCAGTGAAGCGGCGGGAGGGTCTTTCTACGAGCAGTTCTTC. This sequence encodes CASSEAAGGSFYEQFF.

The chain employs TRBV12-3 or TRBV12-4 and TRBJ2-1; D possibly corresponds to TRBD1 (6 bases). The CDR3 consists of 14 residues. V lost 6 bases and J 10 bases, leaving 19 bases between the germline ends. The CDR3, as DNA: TGTGCCAGCAGCCAAACAGGGCAGGGTTACGAGCAGTTCTTC. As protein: CASSQTGQGYEQFF.

CDR3 sequence (DNA): TGTGCCACCAGTGATGGCCAAGAGACCCAGTTCTTC. Encoded protein: CATSDGQETQFF. The J gene is TRBJ2-5, the V gene TRBV24-1; D is unresolved. The DNA end is more similar to TRBJ2-1, so the J call may be wrong. Germline CDR1 reads KGHDR; CDR2 reads SFDVKD. This CDR3 has 12 amino acids.

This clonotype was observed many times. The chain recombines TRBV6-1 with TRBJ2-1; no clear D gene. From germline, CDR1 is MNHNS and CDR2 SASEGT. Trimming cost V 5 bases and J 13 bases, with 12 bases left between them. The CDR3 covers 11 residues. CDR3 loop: CASSSVGNQFF. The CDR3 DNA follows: TGTGCCAGCAGTTCGGTCGGAAATCAGTTCTTC.

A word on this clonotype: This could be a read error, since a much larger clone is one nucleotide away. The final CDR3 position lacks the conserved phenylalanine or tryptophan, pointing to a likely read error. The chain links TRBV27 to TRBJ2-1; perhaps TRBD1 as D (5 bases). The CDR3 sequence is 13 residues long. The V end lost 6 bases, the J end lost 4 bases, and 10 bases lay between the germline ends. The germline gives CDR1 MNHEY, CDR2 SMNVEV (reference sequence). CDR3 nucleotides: TGTGCCAGCAGACCTGACAGTTACAATGAGCAGTTCATC. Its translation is CASRPDSYNEQFI.

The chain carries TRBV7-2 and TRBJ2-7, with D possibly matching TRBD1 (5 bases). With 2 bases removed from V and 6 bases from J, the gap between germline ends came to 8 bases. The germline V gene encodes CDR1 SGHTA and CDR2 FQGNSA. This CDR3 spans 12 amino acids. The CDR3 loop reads CASSLSGSEQYF. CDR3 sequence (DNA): TGTGCCAGCAGCTTATCAGGGTCCGAGCAGTACTTC.

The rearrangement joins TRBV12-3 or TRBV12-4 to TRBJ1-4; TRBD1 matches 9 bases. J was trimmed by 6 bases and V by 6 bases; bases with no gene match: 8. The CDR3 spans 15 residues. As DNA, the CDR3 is TGTGCCAGCAGCCCCTCCGGGACAGGGTATGAAAAACTGTTTTTT. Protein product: CASSPSGTGYEKLFF.

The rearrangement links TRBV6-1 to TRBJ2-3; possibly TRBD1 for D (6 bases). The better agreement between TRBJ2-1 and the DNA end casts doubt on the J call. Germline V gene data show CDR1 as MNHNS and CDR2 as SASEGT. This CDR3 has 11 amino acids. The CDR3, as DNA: TGTGCCAGCAGTTACAGGGTCACCCAGTTCTTC. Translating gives CASSYRVTQFF.

CDR3 coding DNA: TGTGCCAGCAGTCCTGGGCCAGCGGGAGGCCCAGAGACCCAGTACTTC. It encodes CASSPGPAGGPETQYF. The V call is TRBV6-6, the J call TRBJ2-1, with 9 nucleotides matching TRBD2. The tail of the sequence fits TRBJ2-5 better, so the J call may be wrong. The V gene's germline CDR1 is MNHNY and CDR2 SVGAGI (reference sequence). The length of the CDR3 is 16 residues.

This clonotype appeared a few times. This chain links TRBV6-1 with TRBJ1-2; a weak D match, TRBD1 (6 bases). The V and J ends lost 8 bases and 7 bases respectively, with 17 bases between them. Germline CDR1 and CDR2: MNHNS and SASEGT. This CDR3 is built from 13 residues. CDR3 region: CASGAQGLSGYTF. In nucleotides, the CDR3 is TGTGCCAGCGGTGCGCAGGGGTTAAGTGGCTACACCTTC.